This T cell receptor (beta chain) stems from a study of cytomegalovirus exposure and HLA in healthy donors. The germline V and J ends were trimmed by 3 bases and 2 bases, with 5 bases remaining between them. Per germline, CDR1 MDHEN and CDR2 SYDVKM. The CDR3 totals 14 residues. Study results and caveats: Reportedly, fewer N-insertions than the approximately 600-donor mean appeared in an Asian-associated ancestry cluster in a later analysis. Across donors, presence/absence analyses took sequencing depth to be roughly uniform. Many donors carried some public TCRs, although rarity characterized most TCR sequences.

With regard to this clone: Its target is unknown.

Amplification used 60 Vbeta primers and 13 Jbeta primers. Sequencing was performed with immunoSEQ multiplex PCR; in TCRdb, only in-frame clones are kept and a portion is missing. The sample shows about 120,000 clones, about 86% of them seen only once. The chain has TRBV28 and TRBJ2-6; D gene uncertain. This receptor was identified in a woman aged 25 to 39 in good health and CMV-seronegative. The source material was PBMCs. CDR3: CASSFATGANVLTF. CDR3 coding DNA: TGTGCCAGCAGTTTCGCTACTGGGGCCAACGTCCTGACTTTC.